This entry lists 30 T cell receptor beta chains sequenced from one sample in a study of T cells in localized non-small cell lung cancer. TCRdb's copy holds only in-frame clones and misses some; the assay was immunoSEQ multiplex PCR. The data contain about 27,000 clones, roughly 91% of them singletons. This sample comprised peripheral blood, obtained before any cancer treatment. These receptors came from a woman aged 40 to 75 with stage I lung adenocarcinoma.

The gene calls are TRBV7-9 and TRBJ2-7, with TRBD2 matching over 8 bases. The trim removed 4 bases at V and 1 base at J, leaving 3 bases unmatched. Germline V lookup: CDR1 SEHNR, CDR2 FQNEAQ (reference sequence). The CDR3 covers 14 residues. CDR3 region: CASSSGGISYEQYF. The CDR3 nucleotides read TGTGCCAGCAGCTCGGGGGGGATTTCCTACGAGCAGTACTTC.

The V gene is TRBV6-6, the J gene TRBJ2-7, with no clear D. Deletions cut 7 bases from V and 6 bases from J, with 19 bases between. This CDR3 has 14 residues. Germline V lookup: CDR1 MNHNY, CDR2 SVGAGI (reference sequence). The DNA of the CDR3 is TGTGCCAGCACTGTATCAGGACCGATAAGCGAGCAGTACTTC. Encoded protein: CASTVSGPISEQYF.

V is TRBV6-5 and J is TRBJ1-5; D ambiguous. The CDR3 is 15 amino acids. Trimming took 5 bases from V and 9 from J, leaving 20 bases between them. Germline CDR1 and CDR2: MNHEY and SVGAGI. The CDR3 bases are TGTGCCAGCAGTCGATCGGGCCTAGCTCCGTGGCCCCAGCATTTT. The encoded protein is CASSRSGLAPWPQHF.

The rearrangement links TRBV28 to TRBJ1-6, with unresolved D. Germline CDR1 MDHEN, CDR2 SYDVKM. Trimming removed 5 bases at V and 11 bases at J, with 16 bases between. The CDR3 loop spans 14 amino acids. The DNA for the CDR3 is TGTGCCAGCAGTCGATCCCCAGATCGCCCACCCCTCCACTTT. It yields the protein CASSRSPDRPPLHF. The full variable domain, rest sourced from reference TRBV28 and TRBJ1-6, is DVKVTQSSRYLVKRTGEKVFLECVQDMDHENMFWYRQDPGLGLRLIYFSYDVKMKEKGDIPEGYSVSREKKERFSLILESASTNQTSMYLCASSRSPDRPPLHFGNGTRLTVT.

The gene calls are TRBV5-1 and TRBJ2-7; the match to TRBD2 covers 11 bases. J gave up 4 bases and V 0 bases, and 6 bases lay outside the gene matches. CDR3 length: 16 amino acids. Looked up from germline, CDR1 is SGHRS and CDR2 is YFSETQ. The CDR3 sequence: CASSLEISGGEYEQYF. CDR3 in DNA: TGCGCCAGCAGCTTGGAGATTAGCGGGGGGGAGTACGAGCAGTACTTC.

The chain employs TRBV5-4 and TRBJ2-1; D is ambiguous. The length of the CDR3 is 13 residues. The germline V gene encodes CDR1 SGHNT and CDR2 YYREEE (reference sequence). Trimming cost V 8 bases and J 4 bases, with 13 bases left between them. The chain's CDR3 is CASDNLGYNEQFF. CDR3 coding DNA: TGTGCCAGTGACAATTTGGGGTACAATGAGCAGTTCTTC.

The CDR3 spells CASSEQEGYEQYF. CDR3 coding DNA: TGCGCCAGCAGCGAGCAAGAGGGTTACGAGCAGTACTTC. The rearrangement uses TRBV5-1 and TRBJ2-7; possibly TRBD2 for D (5 bases). The germline V gene encodes CDR1 SGHRS and CDR2 YFSETQ. CDR3 length equals 13 residues. V was pared by 4 bases and J by 4 bases, with 12 bases between.

V and J are TRBV27 and TRBJ1-2; 8 bases are a match to TRBD1. The CDR3 extends over 15 amino acids. V was clipped by 3 bases and J by 6 bases; unmatched bases: 9. Germline V gives CDR1 MNHEY, CDR2 SMNVEV (reference sequence). In DNA form, the CDR3 reads TGTGCCAGCAGTTTCGACAGGGGAGTTCCGAATGGCTACACCTTC. Protein product: CASSFDRGVPNGYTF.

The V and J genes are TRBV7-2 and TRBJ1-2, with TRBD1 identical over 10 bases. Looked up from germline, CDR1 is SGHTA and CDR2 is FQGNSA. There are 14 residues in the CDR3. Germline trimming cut 5 bases from V and 6 bases from J; bases unmatched to any gene: 6. The CDR3 loop is CASSADRGRDGYTF. The CDR3 nucleotides are TGTGCCAGCAGCGCCGACAGGGGGCGAGATGGCTACACCTTC.

V is TRBV19 and J is TRBJ2-1; either TRBD1 or TRBD2 may supply D (6 bases each). The ends were cut back, 5 bases at V and 0 bases at J, with 8 bases in the middle. The CDR3 runs to 14 residues. CDR1 is LNHDA, CDR2 SQIVND, per germline (reference sequence). The DNA for the CDR3 is TGTGCCAGTAGTGGGGGGCCCTCCTACAATGAGCAGTTCTTC. Amino acids: CASSGGPSYNEQFF.

The chain uses TRBV4-2 and TRBJ2-3; a weak D match, TRBD2 (7 bases). Germline CDR1 reads LGHNA; CDR2 reads YNFKEQ. V was cut by 0 bases and J by 4 bases, with 14 bases left in between. This CDR3 comprises 16 residues. In nucleotides, the CDR3 is TGTGCCAGCAGCCAAGATGCGGGAGAGGGGGCAGATACGCAGTATTTT. This translates into CASSQDAGEGADTQYF.

This chain links TRBV5-8 with TRBJ2-1; D call uncertain. Germline values: CDR1 SGHTS, CDR2 YDEGEE. The CDR3 is 13 residues long. The V gene lost 3 bases and the J gene lost 9 bases, with 13 bases spanning the gap. CDR3 region: CASSSLDYGEQFF. As DNA, the CDR3 is TGTGCCAGCAGCTCTTTGGATTACGGTGAGCAGTTCTTC.

The chain joins TRBV11-2 to TRBJ1-4; the D gene is possibly TRBD1 (6 bases). The germline CDR1 and CDR2 sequences are SGHAT and FQNNGV. The V and J ends lost 5 bases and 5 bases respectively, with 15 bases between them. This CDR3 is built from 15 residues. The CDR3 bases are TGTGCCAGCAGCCCAATAGGACAGATAAATGAAAAACTGTTTTTT. Protein product: CASSPIGQINEKLFF.

V gene TRBV18 combines with J gene TRBJ2-7; D possibly corresponds to TRBD2 (6 bases). Trimming took 6 bases from V and 2 from J, leaving 14 bases between them. Germline V lookup: CDR1 KGHSH, CDR2 LQKENI. The CDR3 is 14 residues long. CDR3 in amino acids: CASSTGGIPYEQYF. CDR3 coding DNA: TGTGCCAGCTCCACCGGGGGTATCCCCTACGAGCAGTACTTC.

The CDR3 nucleotides are TGTGCCAGCAGTCAGGCCGGGGGAGGCTACACCTTC. It specifies CASSQAGGGYTF. The genes are TRBV25-1 and TRBJ1-2, with D possibly matching TRBD1 (5 bases). The V gene lost 5 bases and the J gene lost 8 bases, with 12 bases spanning the gap. The CDR3 length is 12 residues. Germline loops: CDR1 MGHDK, CDR2 SYGVNS.

V is TRBV5-5 and J is TRBJ2-2; 9 nucleotides align to TRBD1. The CDR3 totals 15 residues. Germline assignment: CDR1 SGHKS and CDR2 YYEKEE (reference sequence). V shed 4 bases, J shed 1 base, and the junction held 2 bases outside the gene matches. In DNA form, the CDR3 reads TGTGCCAGCAGCCCGGGACAGGGGAACACCGGGGAGCTGTTTTTT. Translation gives CASSPGQGNTGELFF.

DNA of the CDR3: TGTGCCAGCAGCTACTCTAGCAATGACGGGGAGCTGTTTTTT. It is translated as CASSYSSNDGELFF. V usage is TRBV9 and J usage is TRBJ2-2; a possible D gene is TRBD2 (5 bases). Trimming removed 4 bases at V and 7 bases at J, with 14 bases between. The CDR3 contains 14 residues. Germline CDR1 reads SGDLS; CDR2 reads YYNGEE.

In DNA, the CDR3 is TGTGCCAGCTCACCCGGGACAGGGGATGAAAAACTGTTTTTT. This gives the protein CASSPGTGDEKLFF. V gene TRBV18 combines with J gene TRBJ1-4; 10 bases match TRBD1. This CDR3 is 14 amino acids long. CDR1 is KGHSH, CDR2 LQKENI, per germline. Trimming cost V 3 bases and J 6 bases; bases outside gene matches: 1.

This rearrangement joins TRBV30 to TRBJ1-5; the D gene is possibly TRBD1 (5 bases). From germline, CDR1 is GTSNPN and CDR2 SVGIG (reference sequence). V lost 0 bases and J lost 1, with 10 bases in between. The CDR3 length is 15 residues. The CDR3 sequence: CAWSVGGTSNQPQHF. In nucleotides, the CDR3 is TGTGCCTGGAGTGTCGGGGGTACCAGCAATCAGCCCCAGCATTTT.

This chain links TRBV25-1 with TRBJ2-3; D may correspond to TRBD1 or TRBD2 (5 bases each). The V end lost 0 bases, the J end lost 2 bases, and 9 bases lay between the germline ends. CDR3 length equals 15 residues. Germline-derived CDR1 and CDR2 are MGHDK and SYGVNS. For the CDR3, the DNA is TGTGCCAGCAGTGAATATTCCGGGGCCACAGATACGCAGTATTTT. Amino acids: CASSEYSGATDTQYF.

This rearrangement joins TRBV30 to TRBJ2-2; D possibly corresponds to TRBD2 (6 bases). Germline V gives CDR1 GTSNPN, CDR2 SVGIG (reference sequence). With 5 bases removed from V and 7 bases from J, the gap between germline ends came to 20 bases. This CDR3 region has 15 residues. CDR3 DNA sequence: TGTGCCTGGTCCTCGGGACTTCGTATGGGCGGGGAGCTGTTTTTT. This sequence encodes CAWSSGLRMGGELFF.

The chain uses TRBV25-1 and TRBJ2-5; no clear D gene. Trimming removed 4 bases from V and 7 bases from J, with 7 bases in between. CDR3 length equals 11 residues. Germline CDR1 MGHDK, CDR2 SYGVNS. CDR3: CASSGGVTQYF. CDR3 in DNA: TGTGCCAGCAGTGGAGGAGTGACCCAGTACTTC.

The gene calls are TRBV28 and TRBJ2-2; D gene uncertain. CDR1 MDHEN and CDR2 SYDVKM come from the germline V gene. This CDR3 spans 12 amino acids. Trimming stripped 3 bases from V and 7 bases from J, with 6 bases between. The CDR3 DNA sequence: TGTGCCAGCAGTTTTACTATCGGGGAGCTGTTTTTT. Amino acids: CASSFTIGELFF.

V is TRBV5-1 and J is TRBJ2-5, with 10 bases identical to TRBD1. Looked up from germline, CDR1 is SGHRS and CDR2 is YFSETQ. The J segment lost 8 bases and the V segment lost 3 bases, leaving 4 bases of the junction unmatched. The CDR3 has 13 amino acids. The CDR3 sequence: CASSSGQGGTQYF. CDR3 DNA sequence: TGCGCCAGCAGCTCTGGACAGGGGGGCACCCAGTACTTC.

This clone occurred a few times. The chain recombines TRBV5-1 with TRBJ1-2; D may be TRBD1 (5 bases). Germline CDR1 and CDR2: SGHRS and YFSETQ. CDR3 length equals 13 residues. Trimming removed 2 bases from V and 1 base from J, with 6 bases in between. CDR3: CASSLGVNYGYTF. Written as DNA, the CDR3 is TGCGCCAGCAGCTTAGGGGTTAACTATGGCTACACCTTC. The full variable domain, in which reference TRBV5-1 and TRBJ1-2 provide the parts outside the CDR3, is KAGVTQTPRYLIKTRGQQVTLSCSPISGHRSVSWYQQTPGQGLQFLFEYFSETQRNKGNFPGRFSGRQFSNSRSEMNVSTLELGDSALYLCASSLGVNYGYTFGSGTRLTVV.

J is TRBJ1-6 and V is TRBV6-6; 7 nucleotides match TRBD1. Germline CDR1 MNHNY, CDR2 SVGAGI (reference sequence). The V gene end was trimmed by 2 bases and the J gene end by 9 bases; junction bases not matched to a gene: 7. The CDR3 extends over 15 amino acids. This CDR3 reads CASSYPKTGPSPLHF. As DNA, the CDR3 is TGTGCCAGCAGTTACCCTAAGACAGGGCCTTCACCCCTCCACTTT.

The table lists this clone with a few counts. The rearrangement joins TRBV30 to TRBJ2-2, with D unresolved. CDR3 length equals 16 residues. V was shortened by 5 bases and J by 2 bases, with 18 bases between the two germline ends. Germline CDR1 and CDR2: GTSNPN and SVGIG (reference sequence). CDR3 loop: CAWDGSRTANTGELFF. The CDR3 DNA is TGTGCCTGGGACGGGTCGCGGACGGCTAACACCGGGGAGCTGTTTTTT.

The chain carries TRBV18 and TRBJ2-7; D is ambiguous. V was cut by 3 bases and J by 0 bases, with 6 bases left in between. The CDR3 has 13 residues. Germline CDR1 KGHSH, CDR2 LQKENI. CDR3 in amino acids: CASSPRSSYEQYF. The CDR3 nucleotides are TGTGCCAGCTCACCCAGGAGCTCCTACGAGCAGTACTTC.

The chain combines TRBV9 with TRBJ2-5; D possibly corresponds to TRBD2 (7 bases). The V gene lost 5 bases and the J gene lost 7 bases, with 18 bases spanning the gap. The germline CDR1 and CDR2 sequences are SGDLS and YYNGEE. The CDR3 spans 14 residues. CDR3 in DNA: TGTGCCAGCAGAGGGGGGGCAGCCGAAGGGACCCAGTACTTC. It encodes CASRGGAAEGTQYF.

The CDR3 loop reads CATSSGSLISGNTIYF. CDR3 nucleotide sequence: TGTGCCACCAGCAGCGGGTCGTTAATTTCTGGAAACACCATATATTTT. The genes are TRBV15 and TRBJ1-3; no definite D call. Trimming stripped 3 bases from V and 1 base from J, with 13 bases between. Germline CDR1 reads LNHNV; CDR2 reads YYDKDF (reference sequence). The CDR3 is 16 amino acids. The entire variable domain, with the rest obtained from reference TRBV15 and TRBJ1-3, is as follows: DAMVIQNPRYQVTQFGKPVTLSCSQTLNHNVMYWYQQKSSQAPKLLFHYYDKDFNNEADTPDNFQSRRPNTSFCFLDIRSPGLGDTAMYLCATSSGSLISGNTIYFGEGSWLTVV.